The 21 T cell receptor beta chains listed next were all sequenced from one sample in a study of T cells after yellow fever vaccination. TCRdb recomputed calls from the 5' RACE reads with MiXCR, one row per CDR3 protein. The repertoire includes more than 120,000 distinct CDR3 sequences, roughly 8.2% of them detected once, and less than 0.95% sits in the top ten. This specimen was CD4+ T cells sorted from PBMCs, taken 5 days after the yellow fever booster vaccination. These receptor sequences come from a man aged 25 to 40 who received the YFV17D yellow fever vaccine.

The genes are TRBV7-8 and TRBJ2-7, with D tentatively TRBD1 (6 bases). Germline V lookup: CDR1 SGHVS, CDR2 FQNEAQ. V was cut by 5 bases and J by 0 bases, with 17 bases left in between. The CDR3 contains 16 residues. CDR3 sequence: CASSPRQGTLSYEQYF. The CDR3 coding sequence is TGTGCCAGCAGCCCCCGCCAGGGGACCCTCTCCTACGAGCAGTACTTC. Drawing the rest from reference TRBV7-8 and TRBJ2-7, the complete variable domain is GAGVSQSPRYKVAKRGQDVALRCDPISGHVSLFWYQQALGQGPEFLTYFQNEAQLDKSGLPSDRFFAERPEGSVSTLKIQRTQQEDSAVYLCASSPRQGTLSYEQYFGPGTRLTVT.

This clonotype was seen at least ten times. The rearrangement links TRBV3-1 to TRBJ1-6, with D tentatively TRBD1 (5 bases). The ends were cut back, 4 bases at V and 10 bases at J, with 11 bases in the middle. Germline V gene sequence: CDR1 LGHDT, CDR2 YNNKEL (reference sequence). The CDR3 is 13 amino acids. CDR3 nucleotides: TGTGCCAGCAGCCTAGGACACGGCTCACCCCTCCACTTT. It is translated as CASSLGHGSPLHF.

The table lists this clonotype with a few counts. The J gene is TRBJ2-1, the V gene TRBV20-1; D might be TRBD2 (6 bases). CDR1 DFQATT and CDR2 SNEGSKA come from the germline V gene (reference sequence). There are 13 residues in the CDR3. V was pared by 7 bases and J by 8 bases, with 18 bases between. The chain's CDR3 is CSVRTIREDEQFF. The CDR3, as DNA: TGCAGTGTCCGGACTATCCGTGAGGATGAGCAGTTCTTC.

This clonotype was recorded many times. The chain recombines TRBV28 with TRBJ2-2; no clear D. Germline-derived CDR1 and CDR2 are MDHEN and SYDVKM. V lost 6 bases, J lost 4 bases, and 15 bases lay in between. The CDR3 length is 15 residues. The CDR3 spells CASRSGFWGTGELFF. The CDR3 region has the DNA TGTGCCAGCAGAAGTGGGTTTTGGGGCACCGGGGAGCTGTTTTTT.

This clonotype occurred many times. The chain is built from TRBV7-2 and TRBJ2-7; D perhaps matches TRBD1 (7 bases). The CDR3 runs 14 residues. Trimming cost V 5 bases and J 0 bases, with 11 bases left between them. Germline loops: CDR1 SGHTA, CDR2 FQGNSA. The CDR3 here is CASSPQGGSYEQYF. CDR3 coding DNA: TGTGCCAGCAGCCCTCAGGGGGGCTCCTACGAGCAGTACTTC.

This clonotype was counted many times. This rearrangement joins TRBV10-3 to TRBJ2-1; 7 nucleotides align to TRBD2. V was clipped by 0 bases and J by 4 bases; unmatched bases: 3. From germline, CDR1 is ENHRY and CDR2 SYGVKD. The CDR3 sequence is 15 residues long. CDR3 protein: CAISESGGGYNEQFF. The DNA for the CDR3 is TGTGCCATCAGTGAGTCTGGGGGAGGGTACAATGAGCAGTTCTTC.

This clonotype was recorded many times. For the CDR3, the DNA is TGTGCCAGCAGCTTAGCGCAAGCTCTTCCCTACGAGCAGTACTTC. Translating it yields CASSLAQALPYEQYF. This chain joins TRBV7-6 and TRBJ2-7; D ambiguous. Germline CDR1 and CDR2: SGHVS and FNYEAQ. Trimming removed 0 bases at V and 2 bases at J, with 11 bases between. The CDR3 consists of 15 residues.

This clonotype was picked up many times. This chain joins TRBV3-1 and TRBJ1-1; TRBD1 agrees at 8 bases. Trimming took 4 bases from V and 4 from J; bases not matched to a gene: 26. Germline-derived CDR1 and CDR2 are LGHDT and YNNKEL (reference sequence). This CDR3 has 21 amino acids. The CDR3 is CASSLWWPMVGQAEWVTEAFF. The CDR3 nucleotides read TGTGCCAGCAGCCTTTGGTGGCCCATGGTGGGACAGGCTGAGTGGGTCACTGAAGCTTTCTTT.

This clonotype was found a few times. This sequence joins TRBV18 and TRBJ2-3; D perhaps matches TRBD2 (5 bases). Trimming pared 6 bases from V and 0 bases from J, leaving 13 bases between. The CDR3 runs 15 residues. In germline, CDR1 is KGHSH, CDR2 LQKENI. The CDR3: CASSLKGGSTDTQYF. CDR3 nucleotides: TGTGCCAGCTCTCTGAAGGGCGGGAGCACAGATACGCAGTATTTT.

This clonotype was recorded many times. V and J are TRBV6-5 and TRBJ2-2, with 16 bases aligning to TRBD2. CDR3 length: 18 amino acids. The germline V gene has CDR1 MNHEY and CDR2 SVGAGI. V was pared by 4 bases and J by 4 bases, with 6 bases of the junction left unmatched. The CDR3 sequence is CASSSPGTSGRATGELFF. The CDR3 nucleotides are TGTGCCAGCAGTTCTCCAGGGACTAGCGGGAGGGCCACCGGGGAGCTGTTTTTT.

This clonotype came up many times. This chain uses TRBV9 with TRBJ2-3; TRBD2 agrees at 8 bases. Trimming cost V 0 bases and J 6 bases; bases outside gene matches: 21. The length of the CDR3 is 20 residues. Germline assignment: CDR1 SGDLS and CDR2 YYNGEE. As DNA, the CDR3 is TGTGCCAGCAGCGTAGGCCCGGGCAGCGGGAGTTCCGGGTTGAGGGATACGCAGTATTTT. Residues: CASSVGPGSGSSGLRDTQYF.

This clonotype was detected many times. The V gene is TRBV6-2 or TRBV6-3, the J gene TRBJ2-1, with D perhaps matching TRBD2 (5 bases). V dropped 6 bases and J dropped 0 bases, with 12 bases sitting between them. The CDR3 runs to 15 residues. Germline-derived CDR1 and CDR2 are MNHEY and SVGEGT. This chain's CDR3 is CASRVGGPSYNEQFF. Here the CDR3 DNA reads TGTGCCAGCAGGGTAGGAGGCCCCTCCTACAATGAGCAGTTCTTC.

This clonotype was detected many times. The chain combines TRBV29-1 with TRBJ2-2; D gene uncertain. Germline CDR1 reads SQVTM; CDR2 reads ANQGSEA. The CDR3 runs 12 residues. V shed 7 bases and J shed 5 bases, with 11 bases lying between them. In DNA form, the CDR3 reads TGCAGCGCCCTAGTACCAACCGGGGAGCTGTTTTTT. Translated, it gives CSALVPTGELFF.

The table lists this clonotype with many counts. The chain recombines TRBV5-1 with TRBJ2-6; tentative D call: TRBD2 (5 bases). V was shortened by 4 bases and J by 2 bases, with 10 bases between the two germline ends. The germline V gene has CDR1 SGHRS and CDR2 YFSETQ. The CDR3 loop spans 15 amino acids. The DNA of the CDR3 is TGCGCCAGCAGCCGTGGAGCGGCTGGGGCCAACGTCCTGACTTTC. This codes for CASSRGAAGANVLTF.

This clonotype was seen at least ten times. This rearrangement joins TRBV2 to TRBJ2-5; D might be TRBD1 (5 bases). The CDR3 has 14 amino acids. Per germline, CDR1 SNHLY and CDR2 FYNNEI. Trimming removed 7 bases from V and 5 bases from J, with 17 bases in between. The CDR3 protein is CASTPRVTRETQYF. The CDR3 DNA reads TGTGCCAGCACCCCCAGGGTTACGAGGGAGACCCAGTACTTC. Looking up the rest from reference TRBV2 and TRBJ2-5 gives the full variable domain: EPEVTQTPSHQVTQMGQEVILRCVPISNHLYFYWYRQILGQKVEFLVSFYNNEISEKSEIFDDQFSVERPDGSNFTLKIRSTKLEDSAMYFCASTPRVTRETQYFGPGTRLLVL.

This clonotype was counted at least ten times. V usage is TRBV15 and J usage is TRBJ1-1; no reliable D call. With 0 bases removed from V and 1 base from J, the gap between germline ends came to 9 bases. The CDR3 runs to 15 residues. The germline CDR1 and CDR2 sequences are LNHNV and YYDKDF (reference sequence). CDR3 amino acids: CATSRDKARNTEAFF. The CDR3 coding sequence is TGTGCCACCAGCAGAGATAAGGCGCGGAACACTGAAGCTTTCTTT.

Note on this clonotype: At one end the junction does not follow the germline gene, possibly because of a read error. The chain is built from TRBV11-2 and TRBJ1-2; D is perhaps TRBD1 (5 bases). Germline V lookup: CDR1 SGHAT, CDR2 FQNNGV. The CDR3 is 18 residues long. CDR3 nucleotide sequence: TGTGCCAGCACCTTAGATGGATTCGGGGCCGGAGCAAACTATGGCTACACCTTC. This gives the protein CASTLDGFGAGANYGYTF.

This clonotype has more than one count but fewer than ten. V and J are TRBV5-4 and TRBJ2-2, with a weak D call TRBD2 (5 bases). Germline V gene lookup returns CDR1 SGHNT and CDR2 YYREEE (reference sequence). The CDR3 spans 16 residues. Trimming shortened V by 0 bases and J by 2 bases, and 11 bases separated the two germline ends. The CDR3: CASSLGLALNTGELFF. The CDR3 nucleotides are TGTGCCAGCAGCTTGGGGCTAGCTTTAAACACCGGGGAGCTGTTTTTT.

This clonotype was counted many times. The V call is TRBV7-9, the J call TRBJ1-5; D not resolved. The CDR3 runs 14 residues. Per germline, CDR1 SEHNR and CDR2 FQNEAQ (reference sequence). V gave up 5 bases and J gave up 5 bases, with 13 bases separating them. CDR3 in amino acids: CASSRLGSDQPQHF. CDR3 sequence (DNA): TGTGCCAGCAGCCGTTTGGGCTCGGATCAGCCCCAGCATTTT.

The table lists this clonotype with many counts. This rearrangement joins TRBV11-3 to TRBJ2-7; 7 nucleotides line up with TRBD1. The CDR3 spans 13 residues. CDR1 SGHNT and CDR2 YENEEA come from the germline V gene. The V gene end was trimmed by 3 bases and the J gene end by 5 bases; junction bases not matched to a gene: 4. The CDR3 reads CASSFTGVDEQYF. CDR3 nucleotides: TGTGCCAGCAGCTTTACAGGGGTGGACGAGCAGTACTTC.

The chain uses TRBV13 and TRBJ2-5; D uncertain. This CDR3 contains 14 residues. Between the trimmed V and J ends, which lost 0 bases and 5 bases, there was a span of 10 bases. Per germline, CDR1 PRHDT and CDR2 FYEKMQ (reference sequence). CDR3 protein: CASSLGGMDETQYF. For the CDR3, the DNA is TGTGCCAGCAGCTTAGGGGGGATGGACGAGACCCAGTACTTC.